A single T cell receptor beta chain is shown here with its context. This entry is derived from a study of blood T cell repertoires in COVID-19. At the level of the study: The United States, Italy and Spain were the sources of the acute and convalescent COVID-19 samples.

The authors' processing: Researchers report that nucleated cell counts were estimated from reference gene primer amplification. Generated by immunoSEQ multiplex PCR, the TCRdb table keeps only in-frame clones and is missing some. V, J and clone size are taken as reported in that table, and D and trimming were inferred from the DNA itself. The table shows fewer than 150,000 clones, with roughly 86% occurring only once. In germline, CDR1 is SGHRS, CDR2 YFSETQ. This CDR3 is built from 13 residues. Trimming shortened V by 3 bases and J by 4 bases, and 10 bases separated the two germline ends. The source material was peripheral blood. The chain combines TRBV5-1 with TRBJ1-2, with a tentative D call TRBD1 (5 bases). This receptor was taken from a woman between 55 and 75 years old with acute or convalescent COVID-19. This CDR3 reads CASSSGGGYGYTF. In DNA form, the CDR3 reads TGCGCCAGCAGCTCTGGGGGAGGCTATGGCTACACCTTC.